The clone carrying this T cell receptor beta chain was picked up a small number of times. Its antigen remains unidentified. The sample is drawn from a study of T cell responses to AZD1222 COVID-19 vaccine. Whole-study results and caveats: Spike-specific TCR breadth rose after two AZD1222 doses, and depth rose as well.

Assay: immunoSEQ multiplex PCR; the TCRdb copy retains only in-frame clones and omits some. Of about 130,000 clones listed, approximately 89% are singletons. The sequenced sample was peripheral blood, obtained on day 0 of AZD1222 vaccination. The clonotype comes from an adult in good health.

This CDR3 reads CASSQRDRETGTQYF. The CDR3 DNA is TGTGCCAGCAGCCAAAGGGACAGGGAGACTGGGACCCAGTACTTC. The V call is TRBV4-2, the J call TRBJ2-5; 9 nucleotides match TRBD1. This CDR3 is built from 15 residues. CDR1 is LGHNA, CDR2 YNFKEQ, per germline. Unmatched junction bases numbered 8, after V lost 2 bases and J lost 7 bases.